A selection of T cell receptor beta chains follows, all from one sample in a study of blood T cell repertoires in COVID-19. Sequencing used immunoSEQ multiplex PCR; TCRdb keeps in-frame clones, though not all of them. Of about 270,000 clones in the sample, about 90% were seen once. The sample consisted of PBMCs or T cells enriched from blood (not recorded which). The origin of the receptors is a woman aged 55-70 years who had recovered from COVID-19. Both conserved end residues are part of each CDR3. The order of the fields is J gene, V gene, clone size, D gene, CDR3 DNA, CDR3 protein. A D gene is named only where the DNA matches it firmly. Not all rows give a size; the values are once, few, many and, for expanded clones, a class.

>TRBJ2-7|TRBV11-3|.|TRBD2
TGTGCCAGCAGCCCGATCTCGGGGGGGCTATACGAGCAGTACTTC
CASSPISGGLYEQYF
>TRBJ2-1|TRBV11-3|once|TRBD2
TGTGCCAGCAGCGTAGGGTATAGAATTGGGGGAGGGCCCTCCTACAATGAGCAGTTCTTC
CASSVGYRIGGGPSYNEQFF
>TRBJ1-5|TRBV24-1|.|.
TGTGCCACCAGTGGAGGGCCCAATCAGCCCCAGCATTTT
CATSGGPNQPQHF
>TRBJ2-7|TRBV5-4|.|TRBD2
TGTGCCAGCAGCCCGGGGAGTAGCGGGAGGGAAGGCGAGCAGTACTTC
CASSPGSSGREGEQYF
>TRBJ2-5|TRBV28|.|.
TGTGCCAGCAGTTTATTGGTCGGGGGTCTAGGGGATCGGGAGACCCAGTACTTC
CASSLLVGGLGDRETQYF
>TRBJ2-7|TRBV7-9|.|TRBD1
TGTGCCAGCAGCCGACAGGGGTCTCCCTACGAGCAGTACTTC
CASSRQGSPYEQYF
>TRBJ2-7|TRBV5-1|.|.
TGCGCCAGCAGCTTGGTTCCCCCTGGGAGGGAGCAGTACTTC
CASSLVPPGREQYF
>TRBJ2-2|TRBV7-3|.|TRBD2
TGTGCCAGCAGCCGTACTAGCGGGGGGGCCCCCGGGGAGCTGTTTTTT
CASSRTSGGAPGELFF
>TRBJ1-3|TRBV4-2|.|.
TGTGCCAGCAGCCAAGTTACAGTGACCTCTGGAAACACCATATATTTT
CASSQVTVTSGNTIYF
>TRBJ2-1|TRBV10-1|.|.
TGCGCCAGCAGTCAAGAGACTTCGAGCTCCTACAATGAGCAGTTCTTC
CASSQETSSSYNEQFF
>TRBJ2-7|TRBV10-3|.|TRBD2
TGTGCCATCACGGCTAGCGGGTCCTACGAGCAGTACTTC
CAITASGSYEQYF
>TRBJ1-5|TRBV12-3/TRBV12-4|.|.
TGTGCCAGCAGTTTCCAAATGTGGGGCGCCCAGCATTTT
CASSFQMWGAQHF
>TRBJ1-5|TRBV28|.|.
TGTGCCAGCAGTTTAGAAGCCCTATATCAGCCCCAGCATTTT
CASSLEALYQPQHF
>TRBJ2-7|TRBV30|.|TRBD2
TGTGCCTGGAGCGACCCGGGGGCTAGCGGGAGGATCTACGAGCAGTACTTC
CAWSDPGASGRIYEQYF
>TRBJ1-1|TRBV19|.|.
TGTGCCAGTAAAATAGTAAACGAGAACACTGAAGCTTTCTTT
CASKIVNENTEAFF
>TRBJ2-2|TRBV30|.|.
TGTGCCTGGAAACTTCAGGGCACCGGGGAGCTGTTTTTT
CAWKLQGTGELFF
>TRBJ2-5|TRBV9|once|.
TGTGCCAGCTCCTCCATACAACAAGAGACCCAGTACTTC
CASSSIQQETQYF
>TRBJ1-2|TRBV5-4|.|.
TGTGCCAGCAGCTATACAGAGCCCAACGGCTACACCTTC
CASSYTEPNGYTF
>TRBJ1-6|TRBV6-5|.|.
TGTGCCAGCAGTTCGACGGGATATAATTCACCCCTCCACTTT
CASSSTGYNSPLHF
>TRBJ1-1|TRBV12-3/TRBV12-4|.|.
TGTGCCAGCAGTTCACTGGACCGGCTAGCTGCTTTCTTT
CASSSLDRLAAFF
>TRBJ1-1|TRBV10-3|.|TRBD1
TGTGCCATCAGGGGGACAGGAGGGAGCACTGAAGCTTTCTTT
CAIRGTGGSTEAFF
>TRBJ1-1|TRBV2|.|.
TGTGCCAGCAGCGCTGATTACGGGGAAGCTTTCTTT
CASSADYGEAFF
>TRBJ2-5|TRBV12-5|.|.
TGTGCTAGTGGTTTATCCGGGGGAGAGACCCAGTACTTC
CASGLSGGETQYF
>TRBJ2-4|TRBV12-3/TRBV12-4|once|TRBD2
TGTGCCAGCAGTCTGCATTGGGAGGGACGGTCCTTC
CASSLHWEGRSF
>TRBJ1-6|TRBV10-1|.|.
TGCGCCAGCAGTGCACAGCCGAATTCACCCCTCCACTTT
CASSAQPNSPLHF
>TRBJ2-5|TRBV28|.|.
TGTGCCAGCAGTTTATTTACAGGGCGCGGGGAGACCCAGTACTTC
CASSLFTGRGETQYF
>TRBJ1-6|TRBV25-1|.|.
TGTGCCAGCAGTGAATGGACATACAGAGAGAATTCACCCCTCCACTTT
CASSEWTYRENSPLHF
>TRBJ2-2|TRBV11-3|.|.
TGTGCCATCCTAGAGAACACCGGGGAGCTGTTTTTT
CAILENTGELFF
>TRBJ1-2|TRBV27|.|.
TGTGCCAGCAGTTTAACAGGGACAAACTATGGCTACACCTTC
CASSLTGTNYGYTF
>TRBJ1-2|TRBV30|.|TRBD1
TGTGCCTGGAGTTGGCGAGGGACAGGTGGCTACACCTTC
CAWSWRGTGGYTF
>TRBJ1-1|TRBV18|.|.
TGTGCCAGCTCACCACCTTGGACGGGGACTGAAGCTTTCTTT
CASSPPWTGTEAFF
>TRBJ2-5|TRBV30|.|.
TGTGCCTGGGGCATGGGGTTCGAGGGAGAGACCCAGTACTTC
CAWGMGFEGETQYF
>TRBJ1-1|TRBV2|.|.
TGTGCCAGCAGTGGACAGGTCCTGGACACTGAAGCTTTCTTT
CASSGQVLDTEAFF
>TRBJ1-1|TRBV15|.|.
TGTGCCACCAGTCCGACTGGGACTGAAGCTTTCTTT
CATSPTGTEAFF
>TRBJ1-1|TRBV10-3|.|TRBD1
TGTGCCATCAGTGAGTACGCGGGACAGGCTGGCACTGAAGCTTTCTTT
CAISEYAGQAGTEAFF
>TRBJ2-5|TRBV6-5|.|.
TGTGCCAGCATTGGACTGGTGGGGACCCAGTACTTC
CASIGLVGTQYF
>TRBJ1-5|TRBV19|.|.
TGTGCCAGTAGTGTTCCCTCAGGGCCCCCTAGCAATCAGCCCCAGCATTTT
CASSVPSGPPSNQPQHF
>TRBJ2-5|TRBV7-9|.|.
TGTGCCAGCAGCTCCGGCTATCCGGCAGGGCCTCAAGAGACCCAGTACTTC
CASSSGYPAGPQETQYF
>TRBJ2-5|TRBV6-5|once|.
TGTGCCAGCAGTTCCACAGGGACCCAAGAGACCCAGTACTTC
CASSSTGTQETQYF
>TRBJ2-2|TRBV7-9|.|.
TGTGCCAGCAGCTTCCTTAGATACGCGACCGGGGAGCTGTTTTTT
CASSFLRYATGELFF
>TRBJ2-7|TRBV4-2|.|.
TGTGCCAGCAGCCTAGGAGGGAGTACGTCCTACGAGCAGTACTTC
CASSLGGSTSYEQYF